Listed below are T cell receptor beta chains from one sample, sequenced in a study of OX40 agonist ivuxolimab in advanced cancers. Sequencing used immunoSEQ multiplex PCR; TCRdb keeps in-frame clones, though not all of them. This table holds tens of thousands of clones, roughly 85% found once. The specimen was CD4+ or CD8+ T cells sorted from blood, collected in a trial of the OX40 agonist ivuxolimab. These receptors originate from an adult with an advanced solid tumor such as melanoma, head and neck, liver or kidney cancer. Both conserved end residues are part of each CDR3. The order of the fields is CDR3 DNA, CDR3 protein, V gene, D gene, CDR3 length, J gene, clone size. The D gene is left open where the match is weak. Not every row has a clone size; where given, it reads once, few, many or a size class.

DNA: TGCGCCAGCAGCCAGGCACCCGGCACCTACGAGCAGTACTTC
CDR3: CASSQAPGTYEQYF
V: TRBV4-3
D: .
length: 14
J: TRBJ2-7
size: .

DNA: TGTGCCAGCAGCGAGACAGGAGCCGCGGTTTCACCCCTCCACTTT
CDR3: CASSETGAAVSPLHF
V: TRBV9
D: .
length: 15
J: TRBJ1-6
size: .

DNA: TGTGCCAGCAGTTTATTGTGGGGGAGCTCCGGCGGCACTGAAGCTTTCTTT
CDR3: CASSLLWGSSGGTEAFF
V: TRBV28
D: .
length: 17
J: TRBJ1-1
size: once

DNA: TGTGCCAGCAGCTTTTTTCGACAGGGCCTCCACATGAATACGCAGTATTTT
CDR3: CASSFFRQGLHMNTQYF
V: TRBV11-1
D: TRBD1
length: 17
J: TRBJ2-3
size: .

DNA: TGTGCCAGTAGTATAGGGCTTGCTAACTATGGCTACACCTTC
CDR3: CASSIGLANYGYTF
V: TRBV19
D: .
length: 14
J: TRBJ1-2
size: .

DNA: TGCGCCAGCCACCTCCGGGGGGAAAGCACTGAAGCTTTCTTT
CDR3: CASHLRGESTEAFF
V: TRBV5-1
D: .
length: 14
J: TRBJ1-1
size: .

DNA: TGCGCCAGCAGCTGGACAGGGGAGAACACTGAAGCTTTCTTT
CDR3: CASSWTGENTEAFF
V: TRBV5-1
D: TRBD1
length: 14
J: TRBJ1-1
size: .

DNA: TGCAGCGGGTACTCAGGGGTCCACACAGATACGCAGTATTTT
CDR3: CSGYSGVHTDTQYF
V: TRBV29-1
D: .
length: 14
J: TRBJ2-3
size: .

DNA: TGTGCCAGCAGTTTATTTGGGGGGACGACCTACGAGCAGTACTTC
CDR3: CASSLFGGTTYEQYF
V: TRBV27
D: .
length: 15
J: TRBJ2-7
size: .

DNA: TGTGCCAGCAGCCAATTTGGGAAGAGCACAGATACGCAGTATTTT
CDR3: CASSQFGKSTDTQYF
V: TRBV7-9
D: .
length: 15
J: TRBJ2-3
size: .

DNA: TGCGCCAGCAGCCAAATGACGGGGCAAGAGACCCAGTACTTC
CDR3: CASSQMTGQETQYF
V: TRBV4-3
D: .
length: 14
J: TRBJ2-5
size: .

DNA: TGTGCCAGCAGCCCCACAAAGACAGCCTCCGAGCAGTACTTC
CDR3: CASSPTKTASEQYF
V: TRBV14
D: .
length: 14
J: TRBJ2-7
size: .

DNA: TGTGCCAGCAGTTTATCCCTTCTAGCGGGCCGCTCCTACGAGCAGTACTTC
CDR3: CASSLSLLAGRSYEQYF
V: TRBV27
D: TRBD2
length: 17
J: TRBJ2-7
size: .

DNA: TGTGCCAGCAGCTTTGCAGGGGGGAACATTCAGTACTTC
CDR3: CASSFAGGNIQYF
V: TRBV5-4
D: .
length: 13
J: TRBJ2-4
size: .

DNA: TGTGCCAGCAGTTACTCCGAGGTAGGGGGCAATCAGCCCCAGCATTTT
CDR3: CASSYSEVGGNQPQHF
V: TRBV6-6
D: .
length: 16
J: TRBJ1-5
size: .

DNA: TGTGCCAGCAGTCCGACAGAGACTAACTATGGCTACACCTTC
CDR3: CASSPTETNYGYTF
V: TRBV7-6
D: .
length: 14
J: TRBJ1-2
size: .

DNA: TGTGCCAGTAGTATAGATGATACCTACGAGCAGTACTTC
CDR3: CASSIDDTYEQYF
V: TRBV19
D: .
length: 13
J: TRBJ2-7
size: .

DNA: TGCAGCGTTCAGGAGTTCTCCTACAATGAGCAGTTCTTC
CDR3: CSVQEFSYNEQFF
V: TRBV29-1
D: .
length: 13
J: TRBJ2-1
size: .

DNA: TGTGCCAGCAGCCCGGACAGGTTGCTGAACTACGAGCAGTACTTC
CDR3: CASSPDRLLNYEQYF
V: TRBV5-8
D: TRBD1
length: 15
J: TRBJ2-7
size: .

DNA: TGCGCCAGCAGCCAAGATCAAGAAACCTACAATGAGCAGTTCTTC
CDR3: CASSQDQETYNEQFF
V: TRBV4-3
D: .
length: 15
J: TRBJ2-1
size: .

DNA: TGTGCCAGCAGCTTGGTTGTGAGGGAGGGCAGGTTCCTCTCGGAGGCTTTCTTT
CDR3: CASSLVVREGRFLSEAFF
V: TRBV11-2
D: .
length: 18
J: TRBJ1-1
size: .

DNA: TGTGCCAGCAGCTTAGCTTTGGCTAGATTGGAGGAGCAGTTCTTC
CDR3: CASSLALARLEEQFF
V: TRBV7-6
D: .
length: 15
J: TRBJ2-1
size: .

DNA: TGTGCCAGCAGCCCCTCCCAGGGCGTCGCTCTAGCCAAAAACATTCAGTACTTC
CDR3: CASSPSQGVALAKNIQYF
V: TRBV4-2
D: .
length: 18
J: TRBJ2-4
size: .

DNA: TGTGCCAGTAATGAGGCCGAGGGGCGTACGCAGTATTTT
CDR3: CASNEAEGRTQYF
V: TRBV19
D: .
length: 13
J: TRBJ2-3
size: .

DNA: TGTGCCAGCAGCCAGCCGGGCCCAACACCCTACGAGCAGTACTTC
CDR3: CASSQPGPTPYEQYF
V: TRBV6-5
D: .
length: 15
J: TRBJ2-7
size: .

DNA: TGTGCCAGCACCTGGGGAGTTACCAGCAATCAGCCCCAGCATTTT
CDR3: CASTWGVTSNQPQHF
V: TRBV9
D: .
length: 15
J: TRBJ1-5
size: .

DNA: TGCGCCAGCAGCCAAGAGGGCGGGAGACAATCAGATACGCAGTATTTT
CDR3: CASSQEGGRQSDTQYF
V: TRBV4-1
D: TRBD2
length: 16
J: TRBJ2-3
size: .

DNA: TGTGCCAGCAGCTTAGCACTCTCTGGAAACACCATATATTTT
CDR3: CASSLALSGNTIYF
V: TRBV7-2
D: .
length: 14
J: TRBJ1-3
size: .

DNA: TGTGCCAGCAGCCGGGGCGGGGAAAAACTGTTTTTT
CDR3: CASSRGGEKLFF
V: TRBV7-9
D: .
length: 12
J: TRBJ1-4
size: .

DNA: TGTGCCAGCAGCGGCCGAATGGACAGGGGGCGAGATACGCAGTATTTT
CDR3: CASSGRMDRGRDTQYF
V: TRBV9
D: TRBD1
length: 16
J: TRBJ2-3
size: .

DNA: TGTGCCACCAGCGAGCCTAGCGGGTCCTCTGGGAATGAGCAGTTCTTC
CDR3: CATSEPSGSSGNEQFF
V: TRBV15
D: TRBD2
length: 16
J: TRBJ2-1
size: .

DNA: TGTGCCAGCAGCGCCCGGGACCCGGATGAGCAGTTCTTC
CDR3: CASSARDPDEQFF
V: TRBV9
D: .
length: 13
J: TRBJ2-1
size: .

DNA: TGTGCCAGCAGTTTAATTGGACAGGGGTCCTACGAGCAGTACTTC
CDR3: CASSLIGQGSYEQYF
V: TRBV27
D: TRBD1
length: 15
J: TRBJ2-7
size: .

DNA: TGTGCCACCAGCAGAGATCTTTCGACCAGCAATCAGCCCCAGCATTTT
CDR3: CATSRDLSTSNQPQHF
V: TRBV15
D: .
length: 16
J: TRBJ1-5
size: .

DNA: TGTGCCAGCAGCCCCCCCGTTTGGCGGGTGTACACAGATACGCAGTATTTT
CDR3: CASSPPVWRVYTDTQYF
V: TRBV2
D: .
length: 17
J: TRBJ2-3
size: .

DNA: TGTGCCAGCAGTTACTCGAGGACGGACCTCGAGCAGTACTTC
CDR3: CASSYSRTDLEQYF
V: TRBV6-5
D: .
length: 14
J: TRBJ2-7
size: .

DNA: TGCGCCAGCAGCTTGGTCCAGCGGGCCTACAATGAGCAGTTCTTC
CDR3: CASSLVQRAYNEQFF
V: TRBV5-1
D: .
length: 15
J: TRBJ2-1
size: .

DNA: TGTGCCAGCAGCCCTGGACAGGGGGTCCCTTCGGGAGGCTACACCTTC
CDR3: CASSPGQGVPSGGYTF
V: TRBV9
D: TRBD1
length: 16
J: TRBJ1-2
size: once

DNA: TGTGCCGGGGGGGGAAACACTGAAGCTTTCTTT
CDR3: CAGGGNTEAFF
V: TRBV28
D: .
length: 11
J: TRBJ1-1
size: .

DNA: TGTGCCAGCAGCGTTCGGTCCTACACCGGGGAGCTGTTTTTT
CDR3: CASSVRSYTGELFF
V: TRBV9
D: .
length: 14
J: TRBJ2-2
size: once

DNA: TGTGCCAGCAGTTTAGGCCCTGGGGATACGCAGTATTTT
CDR3: CASSLGPGDTQYF
V: TRBV27
D: .
length: 13
J: TRBJ2-3
size: .

DNA: TGTGCCAGCAGCTTGCCCAATCAGCCCCAGCATTTT
CDR3: CASSLPNQPQHF
V: TRBV5-8
D: .
length: 12
J: TRBJ1-5
size: few

DNA: TGTGCCAGCAGCTTGGTTCTCGTGCCCGGGGAGCTGTTTTTT
CDR3: CASSLVLVPGELFF
V: TRBV5-5
D: .
length: 14
J: TRBJ2-2
size: .

DNA: TGTGCCAGCAGCGAAGACGGACTAGCGGTAGATGAGCAGTTCTTC
CDR3: CASSEDGLAVDEQFF
V: TRBV9
D: TRBD2
length: 15
J: TRBJ2-1
size: .

DNA: TGTGCCATCGGGTCCCCCCGGCCTGAGGGACTAGCGGGGGCAACCGGGGAGCTGTTTTTT
CDR3: CAIGSPRPEGLAGATGELFF
V: TRBV10-3
D: TRBD2
length: 20
J: TRBJ2-2
size: .

DNA: TGTGCCAGCAGCTTGGCCGACCTAAAGCCCCAGCATTTT
CDR3: CASSLADLKPQHF
V: TRBV7-9
D: .
length: 13
J: TRBJ1-5
size: .

DNA: TGTGCCAGCAGCCCCCTCGGGCTAAGCTCCTACGAGCAGTACTTC
CDR3: CASSPLGLSSYEQYF
V: TRBV5-4
D: .
length: 15
J: TRBJ2-7
size: .

DNA: TGCGCCAGCAGCTGGCGGTCACCGGACAATCAGCCCCAGCATTTT
CDR3: CASSWRSPDNQPQHF
V: TRBV4-1
D: .
length: 15
J: TRBJ1-5
size: .

DNA: TGTGCCAGCAGCTTAGTCTTCACAGATACGCAGTATTTT
CDR3: CASSLVFTDTQYF
V: TRBV7-6
D: .
length: 13
J: TRBJ2-3
size: .

DNA: TGTGCCAGCAGCTTAGAGGCAGATAGCACAGATACGCAGTATTTT
CDR3: CASSLEADSTDTQYF
V: TRBV11-2
D: .
length: 15
J: TRBJ2-3
size: .

DNA: TGTGCCAGCAGGTCTCGAGGAGGCCTCAGTCGGGAGCAGTTCTTC
CDR3: CASRSRGGLSREQFF
V: TRBV13
D: .
length: 15
J: TRBJ2-1
size: .